These 8 T cell receptor beta chains came from one sample sequenced in a study of PD-1 blockade in classical Hodgkin lymphoma. Produced via immunoSEQ multiplex PCR; TCRdb's table is partial and in-frame only. The sample lists over 15,000 clones, 75% to 95% seen once, with 6.9% in the top ten. Time point given: newly diagnosed, previously untreated cHL patient sample. Sequenced material: peripheral blood mononuclear cells (PBMCs). Receptor source: a human donor with classical Hodgkin lymphoma.

The chain employs TRBV6-1 and TRBJ1-1, with D maybe TRBD1 (5 bases). CDR3 length equals 15 residues. The V and J ends lost 8 bases and 0 bases respectively, with 16 bases between them. CDR1 MNHNS and CDR2 SASEGT come from the germline V gene. CDR3 protein: CASVPGAEMNTEAFF. The CDR3 DNA is TGTGCCAGCGTACCTGGGGCGGAGATGAACACTGAAGCTTTCTTT.

The V call is TRBV19, the J call TRBJ2-2, with no clear D. The V gene's germline CDR1 is LNHDA and CDR2 SQIVND (reference sequence). The CDR3 contains 13 residues. V was trimmed by 7 bases and J by 1 base, leaving 7 bases between them. The CDR3 sequence: CASTWMNTGELFF. CDR3 in DNA: TGTGCCAGTACTTGGATGAACACCGGGGAGCTGTTTTTT.

CDR3 DNA: TGTGCCAGCAGGGACAGGGGCTTGGCTGGCTACGAGCAGTACTTC. Translated: CASRDRGLAGYEQYF. The chain recombines TRBV28 with TRBJ2-7, with TRBD1 matching 9 bases. Germline CDR1 reads MDHEN; CDR2 reads SYDVKM. The CDR3 has 15 amino acids. J gave up 3 bases and V 6 bases, and 9 bases lay outside the gene matches.

V and J are TRBV11-3 and TRBJ2-2; D is undetermined. Trimming removed 1 base at V and 3 bases at J, with 6 bases between. Germline values: CDR1 SGHNT, CDR2 YENEEA. The CDR3 covers 14 residues. Here the CDR3 reads CASSLVRDTGELFF. CDR3 in DNA: TGTGCCAGCAGCTTAGTTCGGGACACCGGGGAGCTGTTTTTT.

J is TRBJ2-5 and V is TRBV5-8, with D tentatively TRBD2 (6 bases). This CDR3 comprises 14 residues. CDR1 SGHTS and CDR2 YDEGEE come from the germline V gene. The V gene lost 4 bases and the J gene lost 1 base, with 11 bases spanning the gap. The CDR3 spells CASSPWTIQETQYF. In DNA, the CDR3 is TGTGCCAGCAGCCCATGGACTATCCAAGAGACCCAGTACTTC.

This chain links TRBV10-3 with TRBJ2-2, with TRBD2 as a possible D gene (5 bases). CDR1 ENHRY and CDR2 SYGVKD come from the germline V gene. Trimming shortened V by 2 bases and J by 0 bases, and 7 bases separated the two germline ends. This CDR3 contains 15 residues. The CDR3 sequence is CAISEPAANTGELFF. In DNA, the CDR3 is TGTGCCATCAGTGAGCCAGCGGCGAACACCGGGGAGCTGTTTTTT.

This clone was counted once. The chain carries TRBV29-1 and TRBJ1-4; D might be TRBD1 (5 bases). The length of the CDR3 is 13 residues. CDR1 and CDR2 from the germline V gene are SQVTM and ANQGSEA. V lost 4 bases to trimming and J lost 4 bases, with 10 bases between them. The CDR3 spells CSVGGRLNEKLFF. Here the CDR3 DNA reads TGCAGCGTTGGGGGGAGGCTTAATGAAAAACTGTTTTTT.

The chain employs TRBV28 and TRBJ2-3, with 10 bases matching TRBD1. The germline gives CDR1 MDHEN, CDR2 SYDVKM. The V segment lost 6 bases and the J segment 2 bases; nucleotides outside the gene matches: 5. The CDR3 sequence is 15 residues long. The CDR3 nucleotides read TGTGCCAGCAGAGCCGGGACAGGGGACACAGATACGCAGTATTTT. The encoded protein is CASRAGTGDTDTQYF.